A single sample gave rise to the 28 T cell receptor beta chains below, sequenced in a study of blood T cell repertoires in COVID-19. Clones were read by immunoSEQ multiplex PCR, and TCRdb kept only the in-frame ones, dropping some. The sample includes 140,000 to 150,000 clones, more than 75% of them seen just once. The sequencing input was peripheral blood. The receptors come from a woman aged 50 to 65 with acute or convalescent COVID-19.

V and J are TRBV12-3 or TRBV12-4 and TRBJ1-2, with a tentative D call TRBD1 (6 bases). The CDR3 runs to 13 residues. The V and J ends lost 7 bases and 3 bases respectively, with 12 bases between them. This chain's CDR3 is CASNPGDHYGYTF. CDR3 sequence (DNA): TGTGCCAGCAATCCAGGGGACCACTATGGCTACACCTTC.

This clone was detected once. The chain employs TRBV6-2 or TRBV6-3 and TRBJ2-1; the D gene is possibly TRBD2 (5 bases). Per the germline V gene, CDR1 is MNHEY and CDR2 is SVGEGT. CDR3 length: 12 amino acids. V was pared by 2 bases and J by 9 bases, with 8 bases between. The CDR3 loop reads CASSYGEGEQFF. The CDR3 DNA is TGTGCCAGCAGTTACGGAGAGGGTGAGCAGTTCTTC.

The chain is built from TRBV5-1 and TRBJ1-6; no firm D call. CDR3 size: 13 residues. V shed 1 base and J shed 6 bases, with 5 bases lying between them. Germline CDR1 and CDR2: SGHRS and YFSETQ. The CDR3 DNA follows: TGCGCCAGCAGCTTGACAGCTAATTCACCCCTCCACTTT. It codes for CASSLTANSPLHF.

The chain recombines TRBV6-2 or TRBV6-3 with TRBJ2-3; TRBD2 matches 10 bases. The germline V gene has CDR1 MNHEY and CDR2 SVGEGT. V shed 5 bases and J 0 bases; nucleotides not matched to a gene: 5. The CDR3 spans 16 residues. Written as DNA, the CDR3 is TGTGCCAGCAGTCCCGGGACTAGCGTAAGCACAGATACGCAGTATTTT. This translates into CASSPGTSVSTDTQYF.

This sequence joins TRBV5-4 and TRBJ1-2, with 11 bases fitting TRBD1. Germline lookup yields CDR1 SGHNT and CDR2 YYREEE (reference sequence). CDR3 length: 18 amino acids. The ends lost 0 bases at V and 3 bases at J; junction bases unmatched: 10. As DNA, the CDR3 is TGTGCCAGCAGCTTGGGTGGGACAGGGGGATCCTCCGACTATGGCTACACCTTC. Translated: CASSLGGTGGSSDYGYTF.

This chain connects TRBV3-1 (or the pseudogene TRBV3-2) to TRBJ1-5; 8 nucleotides agree with TRBD1. From germline, CDR1 is LGHDT and CDR2 YNNKEL (reference sequence). The V segment lost 9 bases and the J segment 7 bases; nucleotides outside the gene matches: 8. CDR3 length: 13 amino acids. The CDR3 reads CASGQGLDQPQHF. As DNA, the CDR3 is TGTGCCAGTGGACAGGGTCTTGACCAGCCCCAGCATTTT.

The chain uses TRBV28 and TRBJ1-1; TRBD1 matches at 9 bases. The CDR3 totals 15 residues. CDR1 and CDR2 from the germline V gene are MDHEN and SYDVKM. Trimming took 5 bases from V and 5 from J; bases not matched to a gene: 9. The CDR3 region has the DNA TGTGCCAGCAGTCCCCACGGACAGGGGAGGACTGAAGCTTTCTTT. Its protein is CASSPHGQGRTEAFF.

This rearrangement joins TRBV6-5 to TRBJ2-3; no definite D call. CDR1 is MNHEY and CDR2 is SVGAGI in the germline V gene. V lost 6 bases, J lost 1 base, and 11 bases lay in between. The CDR3 loop spans 14 amino acids. The CDR3 nucleotides read TGTGCCAGCAGGTATAACCCAGGCACAGATACGCAGTATTTT. Amino acids: CASRYNPGTDTQYF.

In its sample, this clone was seen a few times. The J gene is TRBJ2-3, the V gene TRBV7-9; 11 bases align to TRBD2. Germline loops: CDR1 SEHNR, CDR2 FQNEAQ (reference sequence). The CDR3 has 15 residues. The ends lost 7 bases at V and 0 bases at J; junction bases unmatched: 3. CDR3 DNA: TGTGCCAGCACCCGGACTAGCGGGAGCACAGATACGCAGTATTTT. It translates to CASTRTSGSTDTQYF.

The CDR3 loop reads CASSLFGPYNEQFF. For the CDR3, the DNA is TGTGCCAGCAGTTTATTTGGGCCCTACAATGAGCAGTTCTTC. The chain couples TRBV27 to TRBJ2-1; the D is unclear. The CDR3 consists of 14 residues. Between the trimmed V and J ends, which lost 1 base and 2 bases, there was a span of 6 bases. The V gene's germline CDR1 is MNHEY and CDR2 SMNVEV (reference sequence).

The chain employs TRBV5-1 and TRBJ2-5; 14 nucleotides align to TRBD2. V gave up 4 bases and J gave up 5 bases; unmatched junction bases: 7. The V gene's germline CDR1 is SGHRS and CDR2 YFSETQ. The CDR3 totals 16 residues. CDR3 sequence: CASSIRTSGGFETQYF. The CDR3 DNA reads as TGCGCCAGCAGCATACGGACTAGCGGGGGGTTCGAGACCCAGTACTTC.

The chain recombines TRBV7-2 with TRBJ2-5; TRBD2 matches 13 bases. CDR1 is SGHTA and CDR2 is FQGNSA in the germline V gene. V shed 8 bases, J shed 9 bases, and the junction held 6 bases outside the gene matches. This CDR3 region has 13 residues. The CDR3 nucleotides read TGTGCCAGCCAGACTAGCGGGGGGCAGTCCCAGTACTTC. Translating gives CASQTSGGQSQYF.

This chain uses TRBV10-2 with TRBJ1-1; unclear D gene. Per the germline V gene, CDR1 is WSHSY and CDR2 is SAAADI. V was pared by 9 bases and J by 1 base, with 9 bases between. The length of the CDR3 is 12 residues. The CDR3 DNA follows: TGCGCCAGTCGCAGAGGGAACACTGAAGCTTTCTTT. This sequence encodes CASRRGNTEAFF.

Turning to this clone: One end of the junction varies from germline; a read error may be responsible. The rearrangement uses TRBV11-2 and TRBJ2-3; D may be TRBD2 (5 bases). Germline V gives CDR1 SGHAT, CDR2 FQNNGV. This CDR3 has 13 amino acids. The CDR3: CASSPTSRRPINF. CDR3 nucleotide sequence: TGTGCCAGCAGCCCAACTAGTCGGCGCCCGATCAATTTT.

The J gene is TRBJ1-5, the V gene TRBV7-2; D possibly corresponds to TRBD1 (5 bases). Germline loops: CDR1 SGHTA, CDR2 FQGNSA. The germline V and J ends were trimmed by 4 bases and 7 bases, with 17 bases remaining between them. The CDR3 extends over 15 amino acids. CDR3 sequence (DNA): TGTGCCAGCAGCTCGCGCTCCGCAGGGCAGCAGCCCCAGCATTTT. Translating it yields CASSSRSAGQQPQHF.

This clone was seen repeatedly, ten times or more. J is TRBJ2-7 and V is TRBV7-9; a weak D match, TRBD1 (6 bases). There are 16 residues in the CDR3. V shed 5 bases and J shed 6 bases, with 23 bases lying between them. CDR1 and CDR2 (germline): SEHNR, FQNEAQ (reference sequence). This chain's CDR3 is CASSEVMGAPKGEQYF. For the CDR3, the DNA is TGTGCCAGCAGCGAAGTGATGGGGGCCCCCAAAGGCGAGCAGTACTTC.

The rearrangement joins TRBV5-1 to TRBJ2-3; TRBD1 is a possible D gene (6 bases). Germline V gene lookup returns CDR1 SGHRS and CDR2 YFSETQ. Trimming removed 7 bases from V and 4 bases from J, with 16 bases in between. The CDR3 loop spans 14 amino acids. CDR3 nucleotides: TGCGCCAGCGGGCCAACCTCAGGGGCAGATACGCAGTATTTT. Its protein is CASGPTSGADTQYF.

The chain combines TRBV18 with TRBJ1-4; possible D gene TRBD1, 6 bases. The CDR3 loop spans 15 amino acids. CDR1 KGHSH and CDR2 LQKENI come from the germline V gene. Deletions cut 2 bases from V and 6 bases from J, with 13 bases between. The CDR3: CASSPRETGDEKLFF. The CDR3 DNA sequence: TGTGCCAGCTCACCAAGAGAGACAGGAGATGAAAAACTGTTTTTT.

This clone was seen only a few times. This rearrangement joins TRBV7-9 to TRBJ1-4; 9 bases line up with TRBD1. There are 14 residues in the CDR3. CDR1 is SEHNR and CDR2 is FQNEAQ in the germline V gene (reference sequence). The CDR3 bases are TGTGCGTCCCGGGGACAGGGTATCAATGAAAAACTGTTTTTT. Protein sequence: CASRGQGINEKLFF.

CDR3 amino acids: CASSGTPEGHEFGNTIYF. In nucleotides, the CDR3 is TGTGCCAGCAGTGGAACCCCCGAGGGCCACGAGTTCGGAAACACCATATATTTT. This chain uses TRBV2 with TRBJ1-3; D is ambiguous. The CDR3 totals 18 residues. Germline CDR1 and CDR2: SNHLY and FYNNEI. Trimming removed 4 bases at V and 4 bases at J, with 23 bases between. Combining the CDR3 with reference TRBV2 and TRBJ1-3 gives the whole variable domain EPEVTQTPSHQVTQMGQEVILRCVPISNHLYFYWYRQILGQKVEFLVSFYNNEISEKSEIFDDQFSVERPDGSNFTLKIRSTKLEDSAMYFCASSGTPEGHEFGNTIYFGEGSWLTVV.

The chain couples TRBV7-9 to TRBJ1-2, with a weak D call TRBD1 (5 bases). The germline V gene has CDR1 SEHNR and CDR2 FQNEAQ (reference sequence). Trimming left V 5 bases short and J 0 bases short, with 10 bases between. This CDR3 spans 14 amino acids. The CDR3 DNA reads as TGTGCCAGCAGCATGGGACTGGCTAACTATGGCTACACCTTC. This gives the protein CASSMGLANYGYTF. Variable domain in full (rest from reference TRBV7-9 and TRBJ1-2): DTGVSQNPRHKITKRGQNVTFRCDPISEHNRLYWYRQTLGQGPEFLTYFQNEAQLEKSRLLSDRFSAERPKGSFSTLEIQRTEQGDSAMYLCASSMGLANYGYTFGSGTRLTVV.

This clone appeared once. The CDR3 nucleotides read TGTGCCAGGATTCGGGGGGGGACAGATACGCAGTATTTT. Amino acid sequence: CARIRGGTDTQYF. V gene TRBV7-6 combines with J gene TRBJ2-3; TRBD2 matches 8 bases. In germline, CDR1 is SGHVS, CDR2 FNYEAQ. The V and J ends lost 9 bases and 3 bases, in that order; junction bases with no gene match: 5. This CDR3 is built from 13 residues.

This chain connects TRBV7-9 to TRBJ2-1; 8 bases line up with TRBD2. V trimming: 3 bases; J trimming: 4 bases; junction bases outside the gene matches: 8. CDR1 and CDR2 from the germline V gene are SEHNR and FQNEAQ (reference sequence). CDR3 length: 16 amino acids. CDR3 region: CASSLGDLAGYNEQFF. DNA for the CDR3: TGTGCCAGCAGCTTGGGTGACTTAGCGGGGTACAATGAGCAGTTCTTC.

This rearrangement joins TRBV6-6 to TRBJ2-7; 7 nucleotides line up with TRBD2. The CDR3 extends over 15 amino acids. CDR1 MNHNY and CDR2 SVGAGI come from the germline V gene (reference sequence). Losses at the gene ends were 0 bases for V and 5 bases for J; bases not matched to a gene: 7. CDR3 nucleotide sequence: TGTGCCAGCAGTTACTCCCTCGGGGGGAGGGACGAGCAGTACTTC. It codes for CASSYSLGGRDEQYF.

The chain employs TRBV6-6 and TRBJ1-5; 7 bases fit TRBD1. Trimming removed 6 bases from V and 0 bases from J; junction bases left unmatched: 5. The CDR3 runs 15 residues. Germline V lookup: CDR1 MNHNY, CDR2 SVGAGI (reference sequence). The CDR3 is CASSRDRNSNQPQHF. CDR3 sequence (DNA): TGTGCCAGCAGCCGGGACAGAAATAGCAATCAGCCCCAGCATTTT.

This chain connects TRBV7-2 to TRBJ2-5; 7 positions agree with TRBD1. This CDR3 is 14 amino acids long. J gave up 7 bases and V 0 bases, and 5 bases lay outside the gene matches. The germline V gene has CDR1 SGHTA and CDR2 FQGNSA. CDR3 nucleotide sequence: TGTGCCAGCAGCTTAGCGACAGGGATGGGGACCCAGTACTTC. Amino acid sequence: CASSLATGMGTQYF.

The DNA for the CDR3 is TGTGCCTGGAGTCAAGGAGGTGAGCAGTTCTTC. Translated, it gives CAWSQGGEQFF. This sequence joins TRBV30 and TRBJ2-1, with D possibly being TRBD2 (5 bases). Deletions cut 2 bases from V and 9 bases from J, with 8 bases between. Germline V gives CDR1 GTSNPN, CDR2 SVGIG (reference sequence). This CDR3 has 11 residues.

V usage is TRBV7-2 and J usage is TRBJ2-7; 8 bases match TRBD2. Per the germline V gene, CDR1 is SGHTA and CDR2 is FQGNSA. Trimming cost V 2 bases and J 3 bases; bases outside gene matches: 3. The CDR3 runs 14 residues. The CDR3 is CASSLTGGSYEQYF. The CDR3 bases are TGTGCCAGCAGCTTAACGGGGGGGAGCTACGAGCAGTACTTC.